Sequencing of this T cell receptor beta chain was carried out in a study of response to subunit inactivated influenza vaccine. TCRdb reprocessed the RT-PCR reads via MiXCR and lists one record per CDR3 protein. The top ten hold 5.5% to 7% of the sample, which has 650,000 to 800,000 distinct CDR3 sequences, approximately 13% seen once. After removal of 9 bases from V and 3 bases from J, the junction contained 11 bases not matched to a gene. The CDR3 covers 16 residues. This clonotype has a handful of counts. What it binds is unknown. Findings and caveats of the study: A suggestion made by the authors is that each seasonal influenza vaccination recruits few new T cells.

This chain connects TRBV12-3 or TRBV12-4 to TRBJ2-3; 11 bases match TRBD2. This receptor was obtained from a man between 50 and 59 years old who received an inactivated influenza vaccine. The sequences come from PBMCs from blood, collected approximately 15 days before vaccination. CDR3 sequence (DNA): TGTGCCAGTTTCCCCTCTCTAGCGGGAGGAACAGATACGCAGTATTTT. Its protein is CASFPSLAGGTDTQYF.